This T cell receptor beta chain appears in the sequencing data of a study of spatial heterogeneity in lung cancer. Study summary: Raw reads showed each unique TCR and UMI combination turning up more than ten times on average.

Turning to this clonotype: Its target is not known.

Every molecule of TCR cDNA had its own unique molecular identifier. TCRdb recomputed calls from the 5' RACE reads with MiXCR, one row per CDR3 protein. The sample holds roughly 46,000 distinct CDR3 sequences, about 11% seen once. Time point of the sample: blood at routine non-recurrence follow-up after resection. Study-level findings and limits: Detection of ubiquitous tumor TCRs in blood was higher at resection than follow-up.

Germline V gene lookup returns CDR1 LGHNA and CDR2 YNFKEQ. V was trimmed by 4 bases and J by 10 bases, leaving 8 bases between them. This CDR3 spans 11 amino acids. Specimen: PBMCs, collected at follow-up. The V call is TRBV4-2, the J call TRBJ2-1; D is undetermined. The source is a male donor with early-stage non-small cell lung cancer. The DNA of the CDR3 is TGTGCCAGCAGCCGTGAGCGCGAGCAGTTCTTC. It yields the protein CASSREREQFF.